This T cell receptor beta chain was identified during a study of cytomegalovirus exposure and HLA in healthy donors. General observations from the study: For most TCR sequences rarity was the rule, although some public TCRs occurred in many donors.

Both 60 Vbeta primers and 13 Jbeta primers went into the PCR. Sequenced by immunoSEQ multiplex PCR; TCRdb stores in-frame clones only, minus some. The sample lists about 130,000 clones; around 82% were seen once. A word on this clone: Its cognate antigen is unknown.

Germline loops: CDR1 SGHNT, CDR2 YYREEE (reference sequence). V lost 0 bases and J lost 8, with 14 bases in between. This CDR3 has 14 residues. Sequenced material: PBMCs. The V call is TRBV5-4, the J call TRBJ1-2, with unresolved D. The sequence was collected from a female donor in good health and CMV-seronegative. The DNA for the CDR3 is TGTGCCAGCAGCTTGGAAACTACATTTCGGGGCTACACCTTC. Translation: CASSLETTFRGYTF.